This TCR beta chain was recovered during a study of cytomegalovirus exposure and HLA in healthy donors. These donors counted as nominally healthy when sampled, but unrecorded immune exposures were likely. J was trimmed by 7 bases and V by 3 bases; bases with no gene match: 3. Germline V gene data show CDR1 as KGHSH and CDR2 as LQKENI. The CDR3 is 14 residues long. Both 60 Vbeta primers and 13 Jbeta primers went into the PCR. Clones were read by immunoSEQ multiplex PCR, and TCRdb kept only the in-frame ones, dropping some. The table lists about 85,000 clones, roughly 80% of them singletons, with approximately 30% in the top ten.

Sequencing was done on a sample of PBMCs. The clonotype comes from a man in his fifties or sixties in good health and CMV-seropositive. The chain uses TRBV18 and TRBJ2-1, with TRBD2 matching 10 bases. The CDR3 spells CASSPPAGGNEQFF. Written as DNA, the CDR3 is TGTGCCAGCTCACCCCCAGCGGGAGGGAATGAGCAGTTCTTC.